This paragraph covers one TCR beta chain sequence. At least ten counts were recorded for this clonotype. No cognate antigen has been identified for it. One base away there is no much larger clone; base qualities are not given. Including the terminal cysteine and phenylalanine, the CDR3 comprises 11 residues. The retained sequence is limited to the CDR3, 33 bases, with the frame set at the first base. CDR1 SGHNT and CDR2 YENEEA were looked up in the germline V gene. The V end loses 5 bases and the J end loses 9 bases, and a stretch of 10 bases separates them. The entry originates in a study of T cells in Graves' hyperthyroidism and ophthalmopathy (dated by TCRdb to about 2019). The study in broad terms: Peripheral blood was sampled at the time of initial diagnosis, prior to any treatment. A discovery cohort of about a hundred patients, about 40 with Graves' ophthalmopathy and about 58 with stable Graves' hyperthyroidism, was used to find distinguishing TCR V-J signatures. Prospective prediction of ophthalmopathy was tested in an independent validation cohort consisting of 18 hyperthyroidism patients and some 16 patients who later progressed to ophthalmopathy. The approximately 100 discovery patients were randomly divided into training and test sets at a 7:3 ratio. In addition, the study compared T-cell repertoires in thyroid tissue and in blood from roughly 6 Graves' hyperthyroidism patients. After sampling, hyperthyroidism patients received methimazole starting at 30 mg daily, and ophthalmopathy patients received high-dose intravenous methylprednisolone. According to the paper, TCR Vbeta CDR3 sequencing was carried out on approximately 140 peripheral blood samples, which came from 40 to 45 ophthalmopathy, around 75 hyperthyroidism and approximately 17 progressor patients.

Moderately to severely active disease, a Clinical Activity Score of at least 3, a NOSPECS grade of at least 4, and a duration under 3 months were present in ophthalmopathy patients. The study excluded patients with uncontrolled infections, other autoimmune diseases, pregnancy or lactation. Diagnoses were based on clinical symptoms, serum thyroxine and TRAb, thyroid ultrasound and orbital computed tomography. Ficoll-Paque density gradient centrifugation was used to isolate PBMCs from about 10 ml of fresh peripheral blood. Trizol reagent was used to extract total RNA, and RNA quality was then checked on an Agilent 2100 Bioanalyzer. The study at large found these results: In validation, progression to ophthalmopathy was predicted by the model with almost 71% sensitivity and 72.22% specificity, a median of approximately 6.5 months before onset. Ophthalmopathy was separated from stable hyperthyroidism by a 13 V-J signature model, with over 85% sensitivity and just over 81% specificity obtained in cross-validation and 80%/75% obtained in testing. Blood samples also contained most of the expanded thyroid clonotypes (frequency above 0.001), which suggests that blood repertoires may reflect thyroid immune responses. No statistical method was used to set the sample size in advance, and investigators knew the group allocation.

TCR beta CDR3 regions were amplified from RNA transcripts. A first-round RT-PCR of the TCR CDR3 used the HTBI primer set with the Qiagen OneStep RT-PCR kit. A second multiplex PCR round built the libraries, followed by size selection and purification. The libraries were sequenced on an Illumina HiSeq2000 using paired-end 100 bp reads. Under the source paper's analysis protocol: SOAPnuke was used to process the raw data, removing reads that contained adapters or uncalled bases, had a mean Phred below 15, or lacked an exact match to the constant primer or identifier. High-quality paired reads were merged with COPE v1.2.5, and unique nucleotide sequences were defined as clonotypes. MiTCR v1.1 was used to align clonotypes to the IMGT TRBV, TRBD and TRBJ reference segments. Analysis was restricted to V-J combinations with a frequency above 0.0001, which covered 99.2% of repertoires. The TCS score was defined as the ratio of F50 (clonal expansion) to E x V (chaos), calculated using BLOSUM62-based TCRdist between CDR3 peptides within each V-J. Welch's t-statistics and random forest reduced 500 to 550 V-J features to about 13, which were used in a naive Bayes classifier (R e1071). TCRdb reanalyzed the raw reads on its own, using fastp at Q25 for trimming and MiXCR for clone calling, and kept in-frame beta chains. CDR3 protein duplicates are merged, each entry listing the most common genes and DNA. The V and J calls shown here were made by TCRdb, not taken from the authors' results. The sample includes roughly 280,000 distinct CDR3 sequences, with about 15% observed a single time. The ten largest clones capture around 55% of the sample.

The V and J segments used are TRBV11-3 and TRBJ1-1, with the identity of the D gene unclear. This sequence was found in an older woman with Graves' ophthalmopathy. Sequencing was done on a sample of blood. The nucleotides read TGTGCCAGCAGCCAGTCCCCCAAAGCTTTCTTT. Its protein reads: CASSQSPKAFF.